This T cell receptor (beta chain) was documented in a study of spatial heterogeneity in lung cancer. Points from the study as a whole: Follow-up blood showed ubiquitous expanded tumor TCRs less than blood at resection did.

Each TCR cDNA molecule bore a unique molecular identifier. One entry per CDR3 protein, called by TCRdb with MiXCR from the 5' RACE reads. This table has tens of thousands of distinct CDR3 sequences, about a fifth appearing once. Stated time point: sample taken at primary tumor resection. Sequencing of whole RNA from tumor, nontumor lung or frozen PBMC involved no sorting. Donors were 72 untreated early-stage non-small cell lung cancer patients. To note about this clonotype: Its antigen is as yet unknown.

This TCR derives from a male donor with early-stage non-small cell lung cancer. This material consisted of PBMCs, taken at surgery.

CDR3 DNA sequence: TGTGCCAGCAGCCAATGGGAGGGGGAGACCCAGTACTTC. It specifies CASSQWEGETQYF. This chain links TRBV3-1 with TRBJ2-5; 7 nucleotides agree with TRBD2. V lost 2 bases and J lost 5; bases outside the gene matches: 2. In germline, CDR1 is LGHDT, CDR2 YNNKEL (reference sequence). This CDR3 has 13 amino acids.